One T cell receptor (beta chain) is described in this entry. Its target is unknown. Each CDR3 protein gets one entry after TCRdb re-called the 5' RACE reads with MiXCR. The repertoire holds some 660,000 distinct CDR3 sequences, with 8.6% as singletons. These data are taken from a study of identical twins. Study-level points and caveats: Models predicted too little out-of-frame TCR alpha sharing in monozygotic twins.

A further study also used this sample, focusing on yellow fever vaccine responses in identical twins.

The sample comprised PBMCs. This receptor was taken from a woman between 18 and 29 years old in good health.

CDR3: CASSHAATDTQYF. The CDR3 coding sequence is TGCGCCAGCAGCCACGCGGCAACAGATACGCAGTATTTT. J is TRBJ2-3 and V is TRBV4-1; no definite D call. CDR3 length: 13 amino acids. Germline CDR1 MGHRA, CDR2 YSYEKL. The ends were cut back, 3 bases at V and 3 bases at J, with 7 bases in the middle.